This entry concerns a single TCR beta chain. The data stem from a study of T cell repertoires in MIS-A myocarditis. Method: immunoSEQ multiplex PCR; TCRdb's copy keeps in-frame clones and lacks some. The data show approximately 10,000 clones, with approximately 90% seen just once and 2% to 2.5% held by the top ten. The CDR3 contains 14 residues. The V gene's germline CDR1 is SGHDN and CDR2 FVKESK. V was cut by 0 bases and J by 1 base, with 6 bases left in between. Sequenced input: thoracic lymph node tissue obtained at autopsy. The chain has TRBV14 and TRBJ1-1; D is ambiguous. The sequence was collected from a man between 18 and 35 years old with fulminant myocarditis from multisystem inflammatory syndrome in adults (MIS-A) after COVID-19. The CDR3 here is CASSQDWGNTEAFF. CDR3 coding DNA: TGTGCCAGCAGCCAAGATTGGGGGAACACTGAAGCTTTCTTT.